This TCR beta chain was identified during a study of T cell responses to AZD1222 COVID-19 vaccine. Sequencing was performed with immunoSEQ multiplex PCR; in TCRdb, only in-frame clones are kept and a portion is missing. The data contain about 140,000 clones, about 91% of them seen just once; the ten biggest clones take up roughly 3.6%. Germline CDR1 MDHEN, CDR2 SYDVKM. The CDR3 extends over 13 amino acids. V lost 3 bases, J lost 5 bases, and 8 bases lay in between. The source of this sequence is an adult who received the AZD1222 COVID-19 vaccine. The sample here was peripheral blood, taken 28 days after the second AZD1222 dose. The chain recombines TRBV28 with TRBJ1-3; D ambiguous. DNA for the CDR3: TGTGCCAGCAGTTTGGTCGGCAGAAACACCATATATTTT. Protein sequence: CASSLVGRNTIYF.